Reported below is one TCR beta chain. Antigen specificity is unknown. This table comes from immunoSEQ multiplex PCR, and its TCRdb copy is limited to in-frame clones, with some not included. The sample gives 96,000 or so clones, about 80% of which show up once; roughly 5.2% is in the top ten. On cycle 4 day 1 and cycle 7 day 1, as well as at baseline, blood was sampled. This record belongs to a study of OX40 agonist ivuxolimab in advanced cancers. Study in general: Patients treated during dose escalation were battling hepatocellular carcinoma, melanoma, renal cell or head and neck cancer. Among those enrolled, mean age was about 60 years (range about 20 to 79) and 75% to 85% were male.

This CDR3 contains 12 residues. V dropped 3 bases and J dropped 5 bases, with 4 bases sitting between them. Germline V lookup: CDR1 MDHEN, CDR2 SYDVKM. Study-wide findings and caveats: Average numbers of expanded clones were greater in CD8+ T cells than in CD4+.

The receptor comes from an adult with an advanced solid tumor such as melanoma, head and neck, liver or kidney cancer. The chain employs TRBV28 and TRBJ2-2; no firm D call. The source material was CD4+ or CD8+ T cells sorted from blood, sampled in a trial of the OX40 agonist ivuxolimab. The CDR3 DNA reads as TGTGCCAGCAGTTTGAAAACCGGGGAGCTGTTTTTT. Amino acids: CASSLKTGELFF.